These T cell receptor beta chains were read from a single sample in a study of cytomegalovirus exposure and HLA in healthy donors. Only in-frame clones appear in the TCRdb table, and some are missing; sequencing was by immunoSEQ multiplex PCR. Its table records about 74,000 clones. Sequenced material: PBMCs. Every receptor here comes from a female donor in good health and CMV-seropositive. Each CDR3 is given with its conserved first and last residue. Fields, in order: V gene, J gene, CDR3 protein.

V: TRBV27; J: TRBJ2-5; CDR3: CASSLRAAYQETQYF
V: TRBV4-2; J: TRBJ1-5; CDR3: CASSPTGDQPQHF
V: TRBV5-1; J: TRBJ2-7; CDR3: CASSLRSLAQAYEQYF
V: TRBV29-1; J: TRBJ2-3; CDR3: CSVPGLPTDTQYF
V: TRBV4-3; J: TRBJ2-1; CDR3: CASSPAQGVGNEQFF
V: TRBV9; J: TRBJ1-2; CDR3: CASSVAVTEYYGYTF
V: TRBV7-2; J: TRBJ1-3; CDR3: CASSLVGGPGNTIYF
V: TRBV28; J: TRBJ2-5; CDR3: CATSGRGQYF
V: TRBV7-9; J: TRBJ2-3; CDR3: CASSLRPDTQYF
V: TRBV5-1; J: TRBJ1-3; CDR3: CASSLEPGGSGNTIYF
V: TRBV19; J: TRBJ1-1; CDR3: CASSRAGSDTEAFF
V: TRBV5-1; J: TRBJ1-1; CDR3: CASSQQVNTEAFF
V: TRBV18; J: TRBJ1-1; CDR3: CASSPYDRLLTNTEAFF
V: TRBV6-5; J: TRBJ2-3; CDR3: CASGPRPAYTDTQYF
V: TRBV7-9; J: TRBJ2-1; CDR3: CASSPGNNEQFF
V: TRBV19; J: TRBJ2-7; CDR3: CASSRGQTYEQYF
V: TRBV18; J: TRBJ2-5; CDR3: CASSPEGLAGGQETQYF
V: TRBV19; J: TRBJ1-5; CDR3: CASQDSSGLYQPQHF
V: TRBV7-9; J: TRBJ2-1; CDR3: CASSLMTRTNNEQFF
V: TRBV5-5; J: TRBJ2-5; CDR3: CASSQGGVGETQYF
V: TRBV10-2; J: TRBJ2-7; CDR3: CASMPPRGRRGYEQYF
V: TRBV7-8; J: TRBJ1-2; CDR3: CASSSSIQGGYYGYTF
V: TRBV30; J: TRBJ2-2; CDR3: CAWIVSGGGGELFF
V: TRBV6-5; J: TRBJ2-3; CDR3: CASSTDYGTDTQYF
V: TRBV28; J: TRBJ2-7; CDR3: CASSFLTAYEQYF
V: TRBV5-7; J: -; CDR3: CASSKAPGHFSYEQYF
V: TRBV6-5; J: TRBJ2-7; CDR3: CASRGTGGSSEQYF
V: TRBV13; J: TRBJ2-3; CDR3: CASSTRASYSTDTQYF
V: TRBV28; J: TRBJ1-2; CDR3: CASSSPPRAGGYTF
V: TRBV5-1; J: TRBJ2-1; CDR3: CASSFGGPRNEQFF
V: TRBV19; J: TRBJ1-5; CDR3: CASTPGQGNQPQHF
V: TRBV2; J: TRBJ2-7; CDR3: CASSQGSSYEQYF
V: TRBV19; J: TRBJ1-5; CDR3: CASSGRNSNQPQHF
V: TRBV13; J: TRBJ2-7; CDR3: CASRRLAGSYEQYF
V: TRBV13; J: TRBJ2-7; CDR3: CASGATGGHEQYF
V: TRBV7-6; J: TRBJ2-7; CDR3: CASSQGQGPYEQYF
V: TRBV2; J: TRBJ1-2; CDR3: CARFGADNYGYTF
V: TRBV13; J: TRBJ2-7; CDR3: CASSSRSSYEQYF
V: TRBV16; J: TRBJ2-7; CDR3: CASSQSSQGALAEQYF
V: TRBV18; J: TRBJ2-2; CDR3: CASSRGQTNTGELFF
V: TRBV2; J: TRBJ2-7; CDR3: CASTPSTLSEQYF
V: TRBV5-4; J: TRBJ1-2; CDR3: CASSSGSRYGYTF